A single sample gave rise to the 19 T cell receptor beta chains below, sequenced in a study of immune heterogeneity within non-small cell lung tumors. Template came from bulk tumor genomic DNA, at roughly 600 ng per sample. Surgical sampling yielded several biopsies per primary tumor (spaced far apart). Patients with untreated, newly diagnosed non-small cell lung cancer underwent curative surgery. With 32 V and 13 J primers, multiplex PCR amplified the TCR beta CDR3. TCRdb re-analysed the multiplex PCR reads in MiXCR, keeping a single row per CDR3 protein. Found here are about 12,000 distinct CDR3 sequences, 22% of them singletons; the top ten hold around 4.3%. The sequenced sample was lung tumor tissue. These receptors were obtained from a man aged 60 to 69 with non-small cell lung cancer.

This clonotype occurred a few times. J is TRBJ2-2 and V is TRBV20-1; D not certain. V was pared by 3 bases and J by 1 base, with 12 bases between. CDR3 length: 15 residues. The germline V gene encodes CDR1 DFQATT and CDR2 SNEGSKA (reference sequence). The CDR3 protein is CSASPMGRNTGELFF. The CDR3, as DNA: TGCAGTGCTAGCCCCATGGGCAGGAACACCGGGGAGCTGTTTTTT.

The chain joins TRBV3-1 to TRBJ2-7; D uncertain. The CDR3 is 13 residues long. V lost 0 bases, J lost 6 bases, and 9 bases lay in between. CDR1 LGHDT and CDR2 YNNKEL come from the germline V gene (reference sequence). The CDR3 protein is CASSQDPVSEQYF. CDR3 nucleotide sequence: TGTGCCAGCAGCCAAGATCCGGTGTCCGAGCAGTACTTC.

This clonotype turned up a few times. The CDR3: CASSQTLGALGQPQHF. The CDR3 DNA follows: TGCGCCAGCAGCCAAACTCTGGGGGCGCTGGGTCAGCCCCAGCATTTT. V usage is TRBV4-1 and J usage is TRBJ1-5; possibly TRBD1 for D (6 bases). Germline V gene data show CDR1 as MGHRA and CDR2 as YSYEKL. The V and J ends lost 2 bases and 6 bases respectively, with 17 bases between them. The CDR3 consists of 16 residues.

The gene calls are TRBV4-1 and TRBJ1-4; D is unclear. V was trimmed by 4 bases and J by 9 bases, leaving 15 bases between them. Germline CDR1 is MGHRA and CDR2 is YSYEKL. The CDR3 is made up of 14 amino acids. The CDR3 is CASSLGVGSKKLFF. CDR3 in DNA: TGCGCCAGCAGCCTCGGGGTGGGGTCTAAAAAACTGTTTTTT.

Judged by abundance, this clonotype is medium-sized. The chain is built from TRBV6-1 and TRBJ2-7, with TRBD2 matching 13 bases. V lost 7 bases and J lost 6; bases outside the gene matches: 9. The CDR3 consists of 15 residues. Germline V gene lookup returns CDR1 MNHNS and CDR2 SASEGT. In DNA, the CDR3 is TGTGCCAGCATTGATTGGACTAGCGGGAGTCGCGAGCAGTACTTC. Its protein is CASIDWTSGSREQYF.

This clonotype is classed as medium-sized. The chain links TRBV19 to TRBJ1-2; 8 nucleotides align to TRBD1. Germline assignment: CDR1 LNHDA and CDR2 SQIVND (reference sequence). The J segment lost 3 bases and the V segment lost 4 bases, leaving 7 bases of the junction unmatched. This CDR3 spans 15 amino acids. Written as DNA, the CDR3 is TGTGCCAGTAGTACGGACAGGGAAAGGTACTATGGCTACACCTTC. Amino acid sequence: CASSTDRERYYGYTF.

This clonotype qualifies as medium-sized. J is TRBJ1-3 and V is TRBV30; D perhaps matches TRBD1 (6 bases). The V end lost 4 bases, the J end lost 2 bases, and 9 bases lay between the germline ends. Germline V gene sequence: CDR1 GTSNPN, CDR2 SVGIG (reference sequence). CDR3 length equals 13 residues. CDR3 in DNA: TGTGCCTGGAACGGGGGCGCTGGAAACACCATATATTTT. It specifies CAWNGGAGNTIYF.

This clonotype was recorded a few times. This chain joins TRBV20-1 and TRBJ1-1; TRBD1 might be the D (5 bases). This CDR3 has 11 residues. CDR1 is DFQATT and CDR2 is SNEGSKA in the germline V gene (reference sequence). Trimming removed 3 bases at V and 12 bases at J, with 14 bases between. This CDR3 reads CSASPGTSSFF. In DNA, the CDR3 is TGCAGTGCTAGCCCCGGGACTTCGTCTTTCTTT.

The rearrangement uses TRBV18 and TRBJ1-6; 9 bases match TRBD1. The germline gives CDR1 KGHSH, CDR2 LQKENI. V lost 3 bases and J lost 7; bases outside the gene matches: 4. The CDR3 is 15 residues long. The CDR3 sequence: CASSPGTGNNSPLHF. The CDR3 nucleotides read TGTGCCAGCTCACCCGGGACAGGGAACAATTCACCCCTCCACTTT.

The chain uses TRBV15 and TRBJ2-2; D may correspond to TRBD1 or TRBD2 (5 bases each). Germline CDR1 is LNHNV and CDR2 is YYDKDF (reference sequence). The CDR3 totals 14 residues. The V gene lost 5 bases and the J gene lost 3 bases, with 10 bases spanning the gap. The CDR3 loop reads CATSAEGYTGELFF. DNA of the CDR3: TGTGCCACCAGCGCAGAGGGGTACACCGGGGAGCTGTTTTTT.

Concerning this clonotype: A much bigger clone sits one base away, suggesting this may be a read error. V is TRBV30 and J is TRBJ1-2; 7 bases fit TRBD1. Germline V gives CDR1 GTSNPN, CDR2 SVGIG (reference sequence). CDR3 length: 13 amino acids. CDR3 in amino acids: CARSYGTAGGYTF. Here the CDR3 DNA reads TGTGCCCGGAGTTACGGGACAGCCGGTGGCTACACCTTC.

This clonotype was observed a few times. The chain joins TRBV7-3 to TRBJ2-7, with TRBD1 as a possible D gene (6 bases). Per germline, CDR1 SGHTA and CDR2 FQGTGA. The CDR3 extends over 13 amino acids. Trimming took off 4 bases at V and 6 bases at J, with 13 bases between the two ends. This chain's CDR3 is CASSSGWGREQYF. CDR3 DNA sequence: TGTGCCAGCAGCTCCGGGTGGGGGCGCGAGCAGTACTTC.

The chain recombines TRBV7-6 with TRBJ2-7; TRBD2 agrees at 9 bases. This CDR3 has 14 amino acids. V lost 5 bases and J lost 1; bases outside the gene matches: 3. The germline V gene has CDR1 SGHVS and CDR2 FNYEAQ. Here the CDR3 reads CASSPTSGSYEQYF. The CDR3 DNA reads TGTGCCAGCAGCCCGACTAGCGGTTCCTACGAGCAGTACTTC. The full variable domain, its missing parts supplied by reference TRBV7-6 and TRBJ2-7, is GAGVSQSPRYKVTKRGQDVALRCDPISGHVSLYWYRQALGQGPEFLTYFNYEAQQDKSGLPNDRFSAERPEGSISTLTIQRTEQRDSAMYRCASSPTSGSYEQYFGPGTRLTVT.

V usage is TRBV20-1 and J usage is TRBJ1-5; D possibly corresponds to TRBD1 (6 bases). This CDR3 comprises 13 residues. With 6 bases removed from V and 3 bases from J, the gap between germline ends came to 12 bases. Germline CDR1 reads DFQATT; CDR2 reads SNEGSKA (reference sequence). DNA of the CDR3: TGCAGTGCCATTGGACAGAACAATCAGCCCCAGCATTTT. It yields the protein CSAIGQNNQPQHF.

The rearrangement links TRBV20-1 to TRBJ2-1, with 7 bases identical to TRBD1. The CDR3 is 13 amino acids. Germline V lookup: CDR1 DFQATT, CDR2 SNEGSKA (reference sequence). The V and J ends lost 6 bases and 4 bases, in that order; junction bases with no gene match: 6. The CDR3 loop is CSAPWDSYNEQFF. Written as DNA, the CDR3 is TGCAGTGCGCCCTGGGACAGTTACAATGAGCAGTTCTTC.

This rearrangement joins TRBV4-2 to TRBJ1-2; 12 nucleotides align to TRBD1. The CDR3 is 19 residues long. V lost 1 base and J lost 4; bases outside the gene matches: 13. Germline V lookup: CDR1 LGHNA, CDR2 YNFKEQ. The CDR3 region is CASSQGGRDRGPRVYGYTF. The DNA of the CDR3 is TGTGCCAGCAGCCAAGGAGGGAGGGACAGGGGGCCGCGGGTCTATGGCTACACCTTC.

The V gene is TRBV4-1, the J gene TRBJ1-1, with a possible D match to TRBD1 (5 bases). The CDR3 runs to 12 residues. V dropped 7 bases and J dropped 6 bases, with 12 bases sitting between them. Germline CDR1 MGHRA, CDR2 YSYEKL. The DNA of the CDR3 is TGCGCCAGCAAGGGACTAGGGGCTGAAGCTTTCTTT. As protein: CASKGLGAEAFF.

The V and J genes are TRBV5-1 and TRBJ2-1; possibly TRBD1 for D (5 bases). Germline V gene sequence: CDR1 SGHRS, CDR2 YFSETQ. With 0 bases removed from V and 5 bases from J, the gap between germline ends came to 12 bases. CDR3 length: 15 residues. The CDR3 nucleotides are TGCGCCAGCAGCTTGGGGTCAGGGATCGACAATGAGCAGTTCTTC. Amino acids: CASSLGSGIDNEQFF.

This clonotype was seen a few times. CDR3 amino acids: CASSYQGWSTEAFF. The CDR3 DNA reads TGTGCCAGCAGTTACCAGGGGTGGAGTACTGAAGCTTTCTTT. The V call is TRBV12-3 or TRBV12-4, the J call TRBJ1-1, with D possibly matching TRBD1 (6 bases). V was pared by 4 bases and J by 5 bases, with 14 bases between. This CDR3 region has 14 residues.